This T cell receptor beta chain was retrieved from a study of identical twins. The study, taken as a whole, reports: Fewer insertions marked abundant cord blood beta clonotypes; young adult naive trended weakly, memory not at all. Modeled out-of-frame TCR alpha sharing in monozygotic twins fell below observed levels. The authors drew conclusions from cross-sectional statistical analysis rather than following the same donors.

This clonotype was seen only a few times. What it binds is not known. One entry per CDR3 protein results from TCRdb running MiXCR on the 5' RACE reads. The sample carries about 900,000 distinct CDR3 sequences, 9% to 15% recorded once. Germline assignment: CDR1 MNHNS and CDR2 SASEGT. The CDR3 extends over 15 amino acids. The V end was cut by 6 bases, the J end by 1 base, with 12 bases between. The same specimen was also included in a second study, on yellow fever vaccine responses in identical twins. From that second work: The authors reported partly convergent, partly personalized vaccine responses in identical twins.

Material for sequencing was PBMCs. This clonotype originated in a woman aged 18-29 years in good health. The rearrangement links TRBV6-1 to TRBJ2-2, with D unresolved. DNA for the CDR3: TGTGCCAGCAGCTCCCGCGGAAAGAACACCGGGGAGCTGTTTTTT. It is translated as CASSSRGKNTGELFF.